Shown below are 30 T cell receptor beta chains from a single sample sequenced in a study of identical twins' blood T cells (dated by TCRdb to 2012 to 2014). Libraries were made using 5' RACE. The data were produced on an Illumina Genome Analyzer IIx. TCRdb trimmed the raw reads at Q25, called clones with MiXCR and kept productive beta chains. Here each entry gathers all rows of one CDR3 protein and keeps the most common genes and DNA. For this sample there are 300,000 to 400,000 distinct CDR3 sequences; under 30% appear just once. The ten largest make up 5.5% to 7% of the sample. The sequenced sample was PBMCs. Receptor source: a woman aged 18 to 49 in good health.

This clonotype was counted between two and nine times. In DNA, the CDR3 is TGCAGCGCCTTAGCGGGAGGAGCTTACTACAATGAGCAGTTCTTC. Translated, it gives CSALAGGAYYNEQFF. The J gene is TRBJ2-1, the V gene TRBV29-1; 10 bases map to TRBD2. In germline, CDR1 is SQVTM, CDR2 ANQGSEA. CDR3 length: 15 residues. The junction had 9 bases not matched to a gene; V was cut back by 7 bases and J by 3 bases.

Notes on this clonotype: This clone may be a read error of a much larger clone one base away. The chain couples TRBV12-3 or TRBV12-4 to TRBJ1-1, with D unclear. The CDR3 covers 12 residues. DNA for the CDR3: TGTGCCGGCAGTTTAAAGGGCGCTGAAGCTTTCTTT. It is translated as CAGSLKGAEAFF.

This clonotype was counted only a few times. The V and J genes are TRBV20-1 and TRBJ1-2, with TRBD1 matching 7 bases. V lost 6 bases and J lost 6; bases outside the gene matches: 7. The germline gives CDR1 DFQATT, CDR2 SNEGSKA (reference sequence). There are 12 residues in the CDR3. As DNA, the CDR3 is TGCAGTGCCAGACAGGGAAGGAATGGCTACACCTTC. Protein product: CSARQGRNGYTF.

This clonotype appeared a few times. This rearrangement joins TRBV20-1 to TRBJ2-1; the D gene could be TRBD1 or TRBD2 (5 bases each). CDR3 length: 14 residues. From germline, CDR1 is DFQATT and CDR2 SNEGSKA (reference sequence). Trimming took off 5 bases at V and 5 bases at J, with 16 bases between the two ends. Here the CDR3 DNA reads TGCAGTGCTGCGCGGGTACCCAGGGACAATGAGCAGTTCTTC. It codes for CSAARVPRDNEQFF.

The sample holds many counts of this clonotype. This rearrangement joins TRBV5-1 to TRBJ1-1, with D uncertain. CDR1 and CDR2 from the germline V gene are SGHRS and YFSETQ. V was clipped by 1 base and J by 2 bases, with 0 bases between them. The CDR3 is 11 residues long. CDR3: CASSLNTEAFF. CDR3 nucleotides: TGCGCCAGCAGCTTGAACACTGAAGCTTTCTTT.

The CDR3 protein is CSAGSGGRNTIYF. The CDR3 region has the DNA TGCAGTGCTGGTTCAGGGGGACGAAACACCATATATTTT. The chain is built from TRBV20-1 and TRBJ1-3; 7 bases agree with TRBD1. The CDR3 contains 13 residues. The trim removed 5 bases at V and 5 bases at J, leaving 6 bases unmatched. CDR1 is DFQATT and CDR2 is SNEGSKA in the germline V gene (reference sequence).

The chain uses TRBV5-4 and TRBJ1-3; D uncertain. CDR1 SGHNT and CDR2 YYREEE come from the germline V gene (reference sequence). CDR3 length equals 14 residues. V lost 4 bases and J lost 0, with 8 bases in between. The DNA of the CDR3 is TGTGCCAGCAGCATTCTATTCTCTGGAAACACCATATATTTT. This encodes CASSILFSGNTIYF.

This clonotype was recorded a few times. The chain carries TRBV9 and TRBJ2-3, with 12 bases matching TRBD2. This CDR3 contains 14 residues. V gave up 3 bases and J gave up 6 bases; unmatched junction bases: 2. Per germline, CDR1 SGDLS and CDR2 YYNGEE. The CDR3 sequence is CASSAGTSGDTQYF. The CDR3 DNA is TGTGCCAGCAGCGCAGGGACTAGCGGGGATACGCAGTATTTT.

CDR3 nucleotides: TGCAGTGCTAGGGGCGGTCGACCGCCCGATGAGCAGTTCTTC. Its translation is CSARGGRPPDEQFF. The chain joins TRBV20-1 to TRBJ2-1; no clear D gene. V lost 3 bases, J lost 8 bases, and 17 bases lay in between. Per the germline V gene, CDR1 is DFQATT and CDR2 is SNEGSKA (reference sequence). The CDR3 totals 14 residues.

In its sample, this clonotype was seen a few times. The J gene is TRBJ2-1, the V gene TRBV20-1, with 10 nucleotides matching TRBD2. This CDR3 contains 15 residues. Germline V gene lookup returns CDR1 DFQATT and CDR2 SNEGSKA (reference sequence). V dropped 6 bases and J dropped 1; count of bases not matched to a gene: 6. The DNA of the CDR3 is TGCAGTGCCAGCTTAGCGGGAGGTTCCTACAATGAGCAGTTCTTC. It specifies CSASLAGGSYNEQFF.

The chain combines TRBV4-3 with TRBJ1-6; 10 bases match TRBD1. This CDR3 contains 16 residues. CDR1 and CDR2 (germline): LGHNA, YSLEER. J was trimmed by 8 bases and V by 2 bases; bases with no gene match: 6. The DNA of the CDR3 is TGCGCCAGCAGCCAACCGGACAGGGGGTTGTATTCACCCCTCCACTTT. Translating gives CASSQPDRGLYSPLHF.

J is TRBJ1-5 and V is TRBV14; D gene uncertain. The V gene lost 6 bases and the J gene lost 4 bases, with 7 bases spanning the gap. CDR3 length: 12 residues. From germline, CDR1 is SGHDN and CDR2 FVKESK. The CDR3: CASSRTNQPQHF. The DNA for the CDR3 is TGTGCCAGCAGTCGGACGAATCAGCCCCAGCATTTT.

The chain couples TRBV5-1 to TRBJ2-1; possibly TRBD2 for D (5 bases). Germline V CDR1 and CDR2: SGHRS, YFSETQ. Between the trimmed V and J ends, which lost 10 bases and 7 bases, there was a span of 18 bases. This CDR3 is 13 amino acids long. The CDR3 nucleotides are TGCGCCTCTCAGCGGACTTGGCCGAATGAGCAGTTCTTC. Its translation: CASQRTWPNEQFF. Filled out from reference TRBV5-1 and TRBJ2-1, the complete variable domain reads KAGVTQTPRYLIKTRGQQVTLSCSPISGHRSVSWYQQTPGQGLQFLFEYFSETQRNKGNFPGRFSGRQFSNSRSEMNVSTLELGDSALYLCASQRTWPNEQFFGPGTRLTVL.

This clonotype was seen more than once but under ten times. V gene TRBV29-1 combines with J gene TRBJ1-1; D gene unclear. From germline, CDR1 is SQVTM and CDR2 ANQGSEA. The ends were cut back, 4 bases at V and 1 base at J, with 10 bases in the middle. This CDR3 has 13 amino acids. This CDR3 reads CSVVKGGNTEAFF. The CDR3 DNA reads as TGCAGCGTTGTCAAGGGAGGGAACACTGAAGCTTTCTTT.

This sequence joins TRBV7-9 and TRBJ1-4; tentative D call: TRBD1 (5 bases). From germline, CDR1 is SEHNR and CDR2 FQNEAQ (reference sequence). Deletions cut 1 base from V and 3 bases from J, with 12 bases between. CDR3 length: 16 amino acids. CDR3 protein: CASSLETGPANEKLFF. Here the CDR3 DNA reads TGTGCCAGCAGCTTAGAAACAGGTCCAGCTAATGAAAAACTGTTTTTT.

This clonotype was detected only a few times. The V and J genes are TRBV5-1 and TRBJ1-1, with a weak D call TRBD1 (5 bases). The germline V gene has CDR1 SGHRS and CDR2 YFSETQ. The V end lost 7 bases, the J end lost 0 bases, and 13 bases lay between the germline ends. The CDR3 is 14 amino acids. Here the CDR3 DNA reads TGCGCCAGCTTTGAGGGACCCATGAACACTGAAGCTTTCTTT. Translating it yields CASFEGPMNTEAFF.

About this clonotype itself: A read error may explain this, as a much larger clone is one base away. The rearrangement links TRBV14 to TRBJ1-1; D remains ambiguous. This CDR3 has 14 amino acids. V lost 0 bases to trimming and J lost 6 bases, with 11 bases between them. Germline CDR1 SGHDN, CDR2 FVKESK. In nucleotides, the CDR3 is TGTGCCAGCAGCCAAGAGGCAGCATGGGCTGAAGCTTTCTTT. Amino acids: CASSQEAAWAEAFF.

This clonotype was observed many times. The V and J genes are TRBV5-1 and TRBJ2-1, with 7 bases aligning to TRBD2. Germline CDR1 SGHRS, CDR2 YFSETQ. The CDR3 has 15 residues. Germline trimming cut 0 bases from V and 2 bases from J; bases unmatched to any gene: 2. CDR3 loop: CASSLVGLAYNEQFF. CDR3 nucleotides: TGCGCCAGCAGCTTGGTTGGACTAGCCTACAATGAGCAGTTCTTC.

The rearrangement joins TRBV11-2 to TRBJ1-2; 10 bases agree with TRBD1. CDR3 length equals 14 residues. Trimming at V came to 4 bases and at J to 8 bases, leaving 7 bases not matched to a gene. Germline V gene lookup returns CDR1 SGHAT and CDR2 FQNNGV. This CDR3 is CASSSSTGGDGYTF. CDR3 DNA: TGTGCCAGCAGCTCATCGACAGGGGGCGACGGCTACACCTTC.

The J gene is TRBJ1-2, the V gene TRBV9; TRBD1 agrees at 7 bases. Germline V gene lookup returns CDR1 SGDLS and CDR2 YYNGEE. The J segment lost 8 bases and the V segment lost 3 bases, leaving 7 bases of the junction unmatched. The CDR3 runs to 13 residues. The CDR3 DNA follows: TGTGCCAGCAGCGCGAGGACAGGAGGCGGCTACACCTTC. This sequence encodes CASSARTGGGYTF.

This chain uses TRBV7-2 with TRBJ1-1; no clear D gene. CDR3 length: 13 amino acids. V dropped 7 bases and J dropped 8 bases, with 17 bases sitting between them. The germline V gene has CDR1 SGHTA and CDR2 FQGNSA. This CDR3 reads CASMGLARVEAFF. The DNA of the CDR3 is TGTGCCAGCATGGGTCTCGCAAGGGTAGAAGCTTTCTTT.

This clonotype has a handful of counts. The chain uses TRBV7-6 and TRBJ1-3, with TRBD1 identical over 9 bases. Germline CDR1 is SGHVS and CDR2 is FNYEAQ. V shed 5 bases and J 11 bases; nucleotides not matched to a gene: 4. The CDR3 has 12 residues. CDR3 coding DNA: TGTGCCAGCAGCCTGGGACAGGGTCCCATATATTTT. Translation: CASSLGQGPIYF.

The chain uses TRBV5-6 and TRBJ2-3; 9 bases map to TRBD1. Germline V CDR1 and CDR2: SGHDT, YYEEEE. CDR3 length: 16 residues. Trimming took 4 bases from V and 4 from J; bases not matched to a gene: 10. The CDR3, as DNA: TGTGCCAGCAGCCTTATAGGACAGGGGCGGGCAGATACGCAGTATTTT. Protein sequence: CASSLIGQGRADTQYF.

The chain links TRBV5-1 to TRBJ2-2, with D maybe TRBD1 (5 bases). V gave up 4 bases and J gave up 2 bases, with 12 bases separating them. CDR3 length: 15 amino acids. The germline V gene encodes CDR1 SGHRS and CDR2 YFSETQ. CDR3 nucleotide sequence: TGCGCCAGCAGCCGAATCGGACAAAACACCGGGGAGCTGTTTTTT. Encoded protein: CASSRIGQNTGELFF. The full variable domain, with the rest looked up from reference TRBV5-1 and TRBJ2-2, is KAGVTQTPRYLIKTRGQQVTLSCSPISGHRSVSWYQQTPGQGLQFLFEYFSETQRNKGNFPGRFSGRQFSNSRSEMNVSTLELGDSALYLCASSRIGQNTGELFFGEGSRLTVL.

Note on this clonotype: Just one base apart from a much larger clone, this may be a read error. Written as DNA, the CDR3 is TGTGCCAGCAGCTTAGGACACCTGAACACTGAAGCTCTCTTT. This sequence encodes CASSLGHLNTEALF. V gene TRBV11-2 combines with J gene TRBJ1-1; no definite D call. Germline CDR1 and CDR2: SGHAT and FQNNGV. This CDR3 is 14 amino acids long. Filled out from reference TRBV11-2 and TRBJ1-1, the complete variable domain reads EAGVAQSPRYKIIEKRQSVAFWCNPISGHATLYWYQQILGQGPKLLIQFQNNGVVDDSQLPKDRFSAERLKGVDSTLKIQPAKLEDSAVYLCASSLGHLNTEALFGQGTRLTVV.

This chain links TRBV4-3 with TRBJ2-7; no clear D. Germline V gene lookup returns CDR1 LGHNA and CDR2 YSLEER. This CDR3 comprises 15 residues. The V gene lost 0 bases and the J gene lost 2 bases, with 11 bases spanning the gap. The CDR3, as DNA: TGCGCCAGCAGCCAAGAAGCAGGAACCCCCTACGAGCAGTACTTC. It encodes CASSQEAGTPYEQYF.

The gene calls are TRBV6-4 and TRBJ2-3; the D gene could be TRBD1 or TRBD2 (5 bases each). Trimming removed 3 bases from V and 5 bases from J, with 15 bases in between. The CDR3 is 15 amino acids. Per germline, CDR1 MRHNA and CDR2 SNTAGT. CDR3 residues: CASSEVAGRGDTQYF. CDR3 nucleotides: TGTGCCAGCAGTGAAGTGGCGGGTAGGGGAGATACGCAGTATTTT.

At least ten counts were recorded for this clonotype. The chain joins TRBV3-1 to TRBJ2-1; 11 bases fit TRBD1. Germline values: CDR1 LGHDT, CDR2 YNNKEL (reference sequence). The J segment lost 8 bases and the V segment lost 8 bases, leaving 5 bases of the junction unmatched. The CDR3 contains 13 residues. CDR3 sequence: CASGDRGIYEQFF. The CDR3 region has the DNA TGTGCCAGCGGGGACAGGGGGATTTATGAGCAGTTCTTC.

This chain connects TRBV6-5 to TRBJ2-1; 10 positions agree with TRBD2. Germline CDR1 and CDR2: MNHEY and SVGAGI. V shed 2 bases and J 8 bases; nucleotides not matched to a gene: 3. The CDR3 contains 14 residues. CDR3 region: CASSYSGGAYEQFF. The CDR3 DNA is TGTGCCAGCAGTTACAGCGGGGGGGCATATGAGCAGTTCTTC.

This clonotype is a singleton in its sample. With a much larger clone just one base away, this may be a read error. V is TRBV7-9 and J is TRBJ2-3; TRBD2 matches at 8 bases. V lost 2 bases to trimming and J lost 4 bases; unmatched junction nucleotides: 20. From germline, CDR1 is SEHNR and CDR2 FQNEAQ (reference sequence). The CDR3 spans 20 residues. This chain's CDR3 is CASSLFHRTSGLGRADTQYF. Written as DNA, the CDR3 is TGTGCCAGCAGCTTATTCCATCGAACTAGCGGCTTAGGTCGGGCAGATACGCAGTATTTT.